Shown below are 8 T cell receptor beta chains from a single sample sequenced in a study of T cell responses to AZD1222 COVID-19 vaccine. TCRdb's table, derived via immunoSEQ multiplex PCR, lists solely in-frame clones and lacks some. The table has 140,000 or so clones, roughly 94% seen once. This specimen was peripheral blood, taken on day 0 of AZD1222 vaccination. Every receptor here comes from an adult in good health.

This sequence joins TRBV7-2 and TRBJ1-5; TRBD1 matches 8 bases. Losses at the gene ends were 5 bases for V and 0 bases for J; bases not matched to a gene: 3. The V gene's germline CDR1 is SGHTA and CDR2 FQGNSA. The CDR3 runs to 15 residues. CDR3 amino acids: CASSRTGNSNQPQHF. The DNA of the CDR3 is TGTGCCAGCAGCAGGACAGGGAATAGCAATCAGCCCCAGCATTTT.

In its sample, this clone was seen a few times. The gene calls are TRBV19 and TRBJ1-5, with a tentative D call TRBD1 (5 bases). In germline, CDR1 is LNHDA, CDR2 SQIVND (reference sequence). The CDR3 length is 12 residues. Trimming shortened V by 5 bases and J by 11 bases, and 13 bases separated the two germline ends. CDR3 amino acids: CASSPVEGSQHF. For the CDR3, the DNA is TGTGCCAGTAGTCCCGTCGAGGGGTCCCAGCATTTT.

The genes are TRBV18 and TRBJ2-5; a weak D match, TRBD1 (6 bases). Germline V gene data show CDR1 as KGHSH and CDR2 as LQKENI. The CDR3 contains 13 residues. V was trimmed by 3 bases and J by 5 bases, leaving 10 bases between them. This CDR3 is CASSPWTVETQYF. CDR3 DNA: TGTGCCAGCTCACCTTGGACAGTCGAGACCCAGTACTTC.

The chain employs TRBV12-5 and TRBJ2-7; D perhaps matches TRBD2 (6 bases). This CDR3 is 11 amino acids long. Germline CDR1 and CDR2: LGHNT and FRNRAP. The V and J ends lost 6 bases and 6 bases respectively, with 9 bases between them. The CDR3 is CASGMGGEQYF. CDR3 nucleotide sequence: TGTGCTAGTGGGATGGGGGGCGAGCAGTACTTC.

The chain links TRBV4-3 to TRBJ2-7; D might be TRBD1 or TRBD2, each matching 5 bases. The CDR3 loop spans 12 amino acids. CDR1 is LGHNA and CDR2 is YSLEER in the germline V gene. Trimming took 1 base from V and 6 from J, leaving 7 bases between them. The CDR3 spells CASSQVGGEQYF. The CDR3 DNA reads TGCGCCAGCAGCCAAGTTGGGGGCGAGCAGTACTTC.

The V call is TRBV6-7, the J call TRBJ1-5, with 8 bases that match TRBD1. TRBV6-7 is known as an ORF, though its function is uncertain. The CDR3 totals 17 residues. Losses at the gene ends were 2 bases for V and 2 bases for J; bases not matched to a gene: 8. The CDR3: CASSYLLDRGGNQPQHF. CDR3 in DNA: TGTGCCAGCAGTTACCTCCTCGACAGGGGTGGCAATCAGCCCCAGCATTTT.

Written as DNA, the CDR3 is TGTGCCAGCAGCCAAGGGACTAGCGGGGGGTGGTGGGAGACCCAGTACTTC. It translates to CASSQGTSGGWWETQYF. This chain uses TRBV3-1 (or the pseudogene TRBV3-2) with TRBJ2-5; 14 positions match TRBD2. The germline CDR1 and CDR2 sequences are LGHDT and YNNKEL (reference sequence). V dropped 1 base and J dropped 5; count of bases not matched to a gene: 6. The CDR3 has 17 residues.

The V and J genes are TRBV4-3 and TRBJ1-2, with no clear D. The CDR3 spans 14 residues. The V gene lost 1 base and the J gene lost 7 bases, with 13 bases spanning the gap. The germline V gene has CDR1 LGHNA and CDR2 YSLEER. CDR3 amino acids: CASSQAFQARGYTF. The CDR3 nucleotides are TGCGCCAGCAGCCAAGCTTTTCAGGCCCGTGGCTACACCTTC.